One sample yielded the 7 T cell receptor beta chains listed below, sequenced in a study of shared clonotypes between healthy human individuals. Clones were sequenced by immunoSEQ multiplex PCR, and TCRdb holds only the in-frame ones, with some missing. The data hold about 530,000 clones, with almost 80% observed a single time. Sequenced: PBMCs. The source of these receptors is a woman in her forties in good health. Some clones in this sample may be carry-over from other donors' samples.

Points on this clone: Given a much more abundant clone one base away, this may be a read error. The same CDR3 also results from other DNA sequences found in this sample. The chain links TRBV11-2 to TRBJ2-3; no definite D call. The CDR3 is 13 amino acids. From germline, CDR1 is SGHAT and CDR2 FQNNGV. Trimming removed 1 base at V and 1 base at J, with 3 bases between. The CDR3 loop reads CASSLAGTDTQYF. In nucleotides, the CDR3 is TGTGCCAGCAGCTTAGCGGGCACAGATACGCAGTATTTT. The complete variable domain, with remaining parts taken from reference TRBV11-2 and TRBJ2-3, reads EAGVAQSPRYKIIEKRQSVAFWCNPISGHATLYWYQQILGQGPKLLIQFQNNGVVDDSQLPKDRFSAERLKGVDSTLKIQPAKLEDSAVYLCASSLAGTDTQYFGPGTRLTVL.

In its sample, this clone was seen a few times. The chain uses TRBV19 and TRBJ2-3; 8 positions agree with TRBD1. With 4 bases clipped from V and 2 bases from J, the junction kept 5 bases outside the gene matches. The CDR3 length is 15 residues. Per germline, CDR1 LNHDA and CDR2 SQIVND (reference sequence). CDR3 sequence (DNA): TGTGCCAGTAGTAGCGGACAGGGAGACACAGATACGCAGTATTTT. Amino acid sequence: CASSSGQGDTDTQYF.

The sample holds a few counts of this clone. This rearrangement joins TRBV27 to TRBJ2-5; no reliable D call. The DNA end is a closer match to TRBJ2-7, so the J assignment may be wrong. This CDR3 region has 14 residues. Per the germline V gene, CDR1 is MNHEY and CDR2 is SMNVEV (reference sequence). This CDR3 reads CASSLAGPNYEQYF. The CDR3 DNA follows: TGTGCCAGCAGTTTAGCCGGTCCTAACTACGAGCAGTACTTC.

The chain joins TRBV11-2 to TRBJ2-7; D is unresolved. Germline assignment: CDR1 SGHAT and CDR2 FQNNGV. The CDR3 extends over 15 amino acids. V was cut by 2 bases and J by 0 bases, with 11 bases left in between. CDR3 residues: CASSLSRASSYEQYF. Here the CDR3 DNA reads TGTGCCAGCAGCTTAAGCCGGGCTAGCTCCTACGAGCAGTACTTC.

The chain uses TRBV18 and TRBJ2-1; the D is unclear. This CDR3 comprises 14 residues. V was trimmed by 2 bases and J by 4 bases, leaving 9 bases between them. Germline CDR1 is KGHSH and CDR2 is LQKENI. In nucleotides, the CDR3 is TGTGCCAGCTCACCAGGGGATCCTTACAATGAGCAGTTCTTC. It encodes CASSPGDPYNEQFF.

Only one count was recorded for this clone. The chain recombines TRBV30 with TRBJ1-3; D ambiguous. The CDR3 contains 14 residues. The V and J ends lost 4 bases and 4 bases respectively, with 14 bases between them. CDR1 GTSNPN and CDR2 SVGIG come from the germline V gene (reference sequence). The CDR3 DNA sequence: TGTGCCTGGACCCGGTTGAAATCCGGAAACACCATATATTTT. This sequence encodes CAWTRLKSGNTIYF.

The V and J genes are TRBV25-1 and TRBJ2-4, with 9 bases lining up with TRBD1. Trimming cost V 1 base and J 9 bases; bases outside gene matches: 16. CDR3 length: 18 amino acids. CDR1 MGHDK and CDR2 SYGVNS come from the germline V gene. The CDR3 sequence is CASSEFPLGTGSRAIQYF. The CDR3 nucleotides read TGTGCCAGCAGTGAATTTCCCTTGGGGACAGGGAGTCGGGCCATTCAGTACTTC.